These 5 T cell receptor beta chains were all obtained from the same sample, sequenced in a study of shared clonotypes between healthy human individuals. Assay: immunoSEQ multiplex PCR; the TCRdb copy retains only in-frame clones and omits some. The sample lists about 1,800,000 clones; just under 95% were seen once. Terminally differentiated effector memory CD45RA+ cells were excluded from the naive CD8 cells, which were CD45RO-negative and positively selected for CCR7. Specimen: naive CD8+ T cells sorted from blood. These TCRs come from a man between 18 and 35 years old in good health.

DNA for the CDR3: TGTGCCAGTAGTATAATGTGGACCACCACAGATACGCAGTATTTT. Translating it yields CASSIMWTTTDTQYF. This chain links TRBV19 with TRBJ2-3; D gene uncertain. The CDR3 is 15 residues long. CDR1 is LNHDA and CDR2 is SQIVND in the germline V gene (reference sequence). Trimming removed 2 bases from V and 2 bases from J, with 11 bases in between.

Only one count was recorded for this clone. The chain couples TRBV4-1 to TRBJ2-5, with a tentative D call TRBD1 (6 bases). The CDR3 covers 13 residues. The V gene's germline CDR1 is MGHRA and CDR2 YSYEKL. V lost 0 bases to trimming and J lost 9 bases, with 11 bases between them. This CDR3 is CASSQDRGWAQYF. The CDR3, as DNA: TGCGCCAGCAGCCAAGATAGGGGGTGGGCCCAGTACTTC.

The DNA for the CDR3 is TGTGCCAGCAGTTCCCCGACAGGGTTCGAGCAGTACTTC. This codes for CASSSPTGFEQYF. The J gene is TRBJ2-7, the V gene TRBV28; 7 nucleotides line up with TRBD1. Germline V lookup: CDR1 MDHEN, CDR2 SYDVKM. The CDR3 totals 13 residues. The V and J ends lost 4 bases and 6 bases, in that order; junction bases with no gene match: 6.

The chain links TRBV19 to TRBJ1-1; D gene uncertain. This CDR3 spans 14 amino acids. Germline V gene sequence: CDR1 LNHDA, CDR2 SQIVND (reference sequence). V lost 7 bases to trimming and J lost 1 base, with 13 bases between them. This CDR3 is CASTHKPPNTEAFF. The DNA for the CDR3 is TGTGCCAGTACCCACAAACCCCCGAACACTGAAGCTTTCTTT.

This chain connects TRBV30 to TRBJ2-7, with 8 bases fitting TRBD1. The CDR3 is made up of 14 amino acids. The germline gives CDR1 GTSNPN, CDR2 SVGIG (reference sequence). With V trimmed by 0 bases and J by 5 bases, 6 bases remained unmatched. The chain's CDR3 is CAWSVGQGGDEQYF. As DNA, the CDR3 is TGTGCCTGGAGTGTAGGACAGGGTGGCGACGAGCAGTACTTC.